A selection of T cell receptor beta chains follows, all from one sample in a study of T cell repertoires in cytomegalovirus infection. TCRdb re-derived calls from the reads in MiXCR, one entry per CDR3 protein. Of about 490,000 distinct CDR3 sequences detected, around 27% appear once; the ten largest clones hold roughly 13%. Sequencing was carried out using PBMCs. These receptor sequences come from a human donor in good health (CMV status not recorded). Some clones in this sample may be carry-over from other donors' samples. Both conserved end residues are part of each CDR3. The D gene is left open where the match is weak. The size field is filled for only some rows; it gives once, few, many or a size class.

J gene | V gene | clone size | D gene | CDR3 DNA | CDR3 protein
TRBJ2-1 | TRBV27 | . | TRBD2 | TGTGCCAGTAACGGACTAGCGGACAATGAGCAGTTCTTC | CASNGLADNEQFF
TRBJ1-1 | TRBV6-5 | many | . | TGTGCCAGCAGTTACGAGGAATTGAACACTGAAGCTTTCTTT | CASSYEELNTEAFF
TRBJ1-4 | TRBV29-1 | . | . | TGCAGCTGCCGGGACAATAATGAAAAACTGTTTTTT | CSCRDNNEKLFF
TRBJ2-4 | TRBV29-1 | once | TRBD1 | TGCAGCGTTGGGGACAGGGGGGCCAAAAACATTCAGTACTTC | CSVGDRGAKNIQYF
TRBJ2-1 | TRBV20-1 | . | . | TGCAGTGCTACCCCCAGCTCCTACAATGAGCAGTTCTTC | CSATPSSYNEQFF
TRBJ1-5 | TRBV4-1 | . | . | TGCGCCAGCAGCCAAGATGGAGATTTATATAGCAATCAGCCCCAGCATTTT | CASSQDGDLYSNQPQHF
TRBJ2-2 | TRBV29-1 | . | . | TGCAGCGTTGGAGGGAACACCGGGGAGCTGTTTTTT | CSVGGNTGELFF
TRBJ1-5 | TRBV19 | many | . | TGTGCCAGTAGTCCTCTGAGGGCGGCCGGGAATCAGCCCCAGCATTTT | CASSPLRAAGNQPQHF
TRBJ1-5 | TRBV6-6 | . | . | TGTGCCAGCAGTTACTCGGGGGTTAAGCATTTT | CASSYSGVKHF
TRBJ2-2 | TRBV19 | once | . | TGTGCCAGTAGTAATAGGGGGGCCACCGGGGAGCTGTTTTTT | CASSNRGATGELFF
TRBJ2-7 | TRBV4-1 | . | TRBD1 | TGCGCCAGCAGCCGACCGACAGGGGGCGACGAGCAGTACTTC | CASSRPTGGDEQYF
TRBJ1-1 | TRBV7-9 | many | . | TGTGCCAGCAGCTTAGTGGGAAATGAAGCTTTCTTT | CASSLVGNEAFF
TRBJ2-5 | TRBV20-1 | . | . | TGCAGTGCTAGGGAGGGCACCCAGTACTTC | CSAREGTQYF
TRBJ1-5 | TRBV28 | once | . | TGTGCCAGCAGGAAAACGGCTCGGAAGGCCCAGCATTTT | CASRKTARKAQHF
TRBJ2-2 | TRBV7-2 | many | TRBD2 | TGTGCCAGCAGACCTTCCAGCGGGAGTTACAGTGGGGAGCTGTTTTTT | CASRPSSGSYSGELFF
TRBJ2-5 | TRBV7-2 | many | TRBD2 | TGTGCCAGCAGCTTTGGGCTAGCGGGAGTCGAGACCCAGTACTTC | CASSFGLAGVETQYF
TRBJ2-3 | TRBV7-2 | many | . | TGTGCCAGCAGCTCAATAAGGACGGCGCCAGATACGCAGTATTTT | CASSSIRTAPDTQYF
TRBJ1-2 | TRBV4-2 | many | . | TGTGCCAGCAGCCCTGGAGGCTCGGCGGTATATGGCTACACCTTC | CASSPGGSAVYGYTF
TRBJ2-5 | TRBV12-3/TRBV12-4 | . | TRBD2 | TGTGCCAGCAGTCTTAATCAGCGGGAGATGGGAGAGACCCAGTACTTC | CASSLNQREMGETQYF
TRBJ1-2 | TRBV20-1 | . | . | TGCAGTGCTAATAGGGGGGCCGCCTATGGCTACACCTTC | CSANRGAAYGYTF
TRBJ2-7 | TRBV27 | . | TRBD2 | TGTGCCAGCAGTTTACAGCGGGATGCCTACGAGCAGTACTTC | CASSLQRDAYEQYF
TRBJ2-1 | TRBV6-2/TRBV6-3 | . | . | TGTGCCAGCAGTTACGTCGGAGACCCCTACAATGAGCAGTTCTTC | CASSYVGDPYNEQFF
TRBJ2-1 | TRBV5-4 | once | . | TGTGCCAGCAGCTTGGCCGGAAAAACCGATGAGCAGTTCTTC | CASSLAGKTDEQFF
TRBJ2-4 | TRBV20-1 | once | TRBD2 | TGCAGTGCTTGGGCAAGCGGGAGTAAAAACATTCAGTACTTC | CSAWASGSKNIQYF
TRBJ2-1 | TRBV3-1 | few | . | TGTGCCAGCAGCCAAGGAACCAGAACAAGCGATGAGCAGTTCTTC | CASSQGTRTSDEQFF
TRBJ2-3 | TRBV7-1 | . | . | TGTGCCAGCAGCCAAGATCGGGACCTTTTAGGGGATACGCAGTATTTT | CASSQDRDLLGDTQYF
TRBJ2-7 | TRBV10-3 | few | TRBD1 | TGTGCCATCAAGCCGACAGGGAAGGGCTACGAGCAGTACTTC | CAIKPTGKGYEQYF
TRBJ2-1 | TRBV7-8 | many | TRBD2 | TGTGCCAGCATCGAGGAAGCGGGACTAGCGGGATACAATGAGCAGTTCTTC | CASIEEAGLAGYNEQFF
TRBJ1-2 | TRBV29-1 | . | . | TGCAGCGGGGGGGGCTCGGATGGCTACACCTTC | CSGGGSDGYTF
TRBJ2-2 | TRBV7-2 | few | TRBD2 | TGTGCCAGCAGCGGGCCTAGCGGGAGCTATACCGGGGAGCTGTTTTTT | CASSGPSGSYTGELFF
TRBJ1-4 | TRBV11-2 | . | TRBD1 | TGTGCCAGCAGCTTAGACATGGGACAGCAAGGTGAAAAACTGTTTTTT | CASSLDMGQQGEKLFF
TRBJ1-4 | TRBV28 | few | . | TGTGCCAGCAGTAACGCAGGGACCGGCGAAAAACTGTTTTTT | CASSNAGTGEKLFF
TRBJ1-2 | TRBV12-3/TRBV12-4 | few | . | TGTGCCAGCAGCAACGGGTGGAAGGCTGGTGGCTACACCTTC | CASSNGWKAGGYTF
TRBJ2-7 | TRBV27 | . | . | TGTGCCAGCAGGGAGGGCCACGAGCAGTACTTC | CASREGHEQYF
TRBJ2-1 | TRBV7-1 | . | TRBD2 | TGTGCCAGCACCTCTAGCGGGACTTACTACAATGAGCAGTTCTTC | CASTSSGTYYNEQFF
TRBJ2-3 | TRBV7-9 | many | . | TGTGCCAGCAGCGATCATAGCGGACCCACAGATACGCAGTATTTT | CASSDHSGPTDTQYF
TRBJ1-2 | TRBV5-6 | . | . | TGTGCCAGCAGCTCATACACATATGGCTACACCTTC | CASSSYTYGYTF
TRBJ1-2 | TRBV7-9 | . | . | TGTGCCAGCATCAACTTAGCCTCGGGGTTCGATGGCTACACCTTC | CASINLASGFDGYTF
TRBJ2-3 | TRBV27 | . | . | TGTGCCAGCAGTCCTACCGGGGGGCCCTGGGCAGATACGCAGTATTTT | CASSPTGGPWADTQYF
TRBJ2-1 | TRBV6-2/TRBV6-3 | many | . | TGTGCCAGCAGTTACGGCAGTGGGCCCTCAAATGAGCAGTTCTTC | CASSYGSGPSNEQFF
TRBJ2-5 | TRBV7-2 | many | . | TGTGCCAGCAGCCGCGGACTTCTGGAGACCCAGTACTTC | CASSRGLLETQYF
TRBJ2-7 | TRBV6-2/TRBV6-3 | few | . | TGTGCCAGCAGAAACGGACTCCCAGGGGAGCAGTACTTC | CASRNGLPGEQYF
TRBJ1-6 | TRBV7-2 | many | . | TGTGCCAGCAGCTTAGGGGGGGAGTCACCCCTCCACTTT | CASSLGGESPLHF
TRBJ2-7 | TRBV28 | few | TRBD1 | TGTGCCAGCAGTTCCCCCTGGACAGGGAACTACGAGCAGTACTTC | CASSSPWTGNYEQYF
TRBJ1-4 | TRBV11-2 | many | . | TGTGCCAGTACGCCGGAAGGGGCTGCTAATGAAAAACTGTTTTTT | CASTPEGAANEKLFF
TRBJ2-3 | TRBV28 | . | . | TGTGCCAGCAGCCTGACACGCATCGACACAGATACGCAGTATTTT | CASSLTRIDTDTQYF
TRBJ2-6 | TRBV6-5 | . | TRBD2 | TGTGCCAGCAGTAGACTAGCGGGGGGAGCCTCTGGGGCCAACGTCCTGACTTTC | CASSRLAGGASGANVLTF
TRBJ1-3 | TRBV7-2 | many | . | TGTGCCAGCAGCCACTCTGGAAACACCATATATTTT | CASSHSGNTIYF
TRBJ2-2 | TRBV2 | . | . | TGTGCCAGCAGTGCTAGCGTAAGCACCGGGGAGCTGTTTTTT | CASSASVSTGELFF
TRBJ1-4 | TRBV11-3 | few | . | TGTGCCAGCAGCCGAACACGGACGTCTTCAACTAATGAAAAACTGTTTTTT | CASSRTRTSSTNEKLFF
TRBJ1-1 | TRBV7-4 | . | . | TGTGCCAGCAGCTTAGCGCAGGGCAAGAACACTGAAGCTTTCTTT | CASSLAQGKNTEAFF
TRBJ2-1 | TRBV25-1 | . | TRBD2 | TGTGCCAGCAGTGTCCGACTAGCGGCCCCTAATGAGCAGTTCTTC | CASSVRLAAPNEQFF
TRBJ2-5 | TRBV7-2 | . | . | TGTGCCAGCAGCAAAGGGTATAAAGAGACCCAGTACTTC | CASSKGYKETQYF
TRBJ1-1 | TRBV6-1 | . | . | TGTGCCAGCAGTGAAAGGACGGAGACTGAAGCTTTCTTT | CASSERTETEAFF